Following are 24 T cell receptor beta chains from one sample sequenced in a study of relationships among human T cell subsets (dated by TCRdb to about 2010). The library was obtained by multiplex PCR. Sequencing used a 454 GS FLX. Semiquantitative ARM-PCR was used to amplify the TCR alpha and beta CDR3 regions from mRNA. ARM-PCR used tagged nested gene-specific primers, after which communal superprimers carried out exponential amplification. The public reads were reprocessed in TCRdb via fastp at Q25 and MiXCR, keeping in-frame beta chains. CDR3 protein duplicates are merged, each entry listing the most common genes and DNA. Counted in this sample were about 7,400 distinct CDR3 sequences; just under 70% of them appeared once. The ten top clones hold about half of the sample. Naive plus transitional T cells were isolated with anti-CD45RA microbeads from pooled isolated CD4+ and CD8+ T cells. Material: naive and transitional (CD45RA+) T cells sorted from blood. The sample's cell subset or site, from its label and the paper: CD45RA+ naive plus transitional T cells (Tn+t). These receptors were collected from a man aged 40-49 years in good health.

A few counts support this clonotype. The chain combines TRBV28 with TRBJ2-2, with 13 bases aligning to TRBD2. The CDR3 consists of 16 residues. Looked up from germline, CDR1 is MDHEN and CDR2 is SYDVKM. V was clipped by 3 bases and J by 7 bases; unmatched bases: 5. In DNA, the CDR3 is TGTGCCAGCAGTTTCTCCAGACTAGCGGGAGGCGGGGAGCTGTTTTTT. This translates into CASSFSRLAGGGELFF.

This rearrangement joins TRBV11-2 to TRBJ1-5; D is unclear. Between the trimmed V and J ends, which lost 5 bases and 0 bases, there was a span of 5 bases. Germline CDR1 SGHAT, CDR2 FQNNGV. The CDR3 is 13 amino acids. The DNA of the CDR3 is TGTGCCAGCAGCACGGGTAGCAATCAGCCCCAGCATTTT. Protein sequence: CASSTGSNQPQHF.

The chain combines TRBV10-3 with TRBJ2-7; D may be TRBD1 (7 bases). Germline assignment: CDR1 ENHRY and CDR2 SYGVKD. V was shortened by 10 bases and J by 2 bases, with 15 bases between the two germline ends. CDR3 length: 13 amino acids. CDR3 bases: TGTGCCACCCGGACAGGCGGGGCCTACGAGCAGTACTTC. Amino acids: CATRTGGAYEQYF.

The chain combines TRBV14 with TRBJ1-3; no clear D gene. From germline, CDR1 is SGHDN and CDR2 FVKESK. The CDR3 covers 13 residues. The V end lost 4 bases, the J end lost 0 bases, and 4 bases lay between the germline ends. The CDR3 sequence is CASSLNSGNTIYF. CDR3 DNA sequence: TGTGCCAGCAGCCTTAACTCTGGAAACACCATATATTTT.

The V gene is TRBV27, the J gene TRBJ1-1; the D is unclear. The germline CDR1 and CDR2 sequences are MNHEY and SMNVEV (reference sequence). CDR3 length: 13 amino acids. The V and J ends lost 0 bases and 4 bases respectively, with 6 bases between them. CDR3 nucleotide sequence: TGTGCCAGCAGTTTATCAGGTGGCACTGAAGCTTTCTTT. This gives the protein CASSLSGGTEAFF.

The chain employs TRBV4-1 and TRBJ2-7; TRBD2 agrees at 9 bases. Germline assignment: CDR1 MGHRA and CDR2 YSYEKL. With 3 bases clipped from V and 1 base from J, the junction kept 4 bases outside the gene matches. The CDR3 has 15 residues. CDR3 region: CASSHQTSGSYEQYF. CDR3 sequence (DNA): TGCGCCAGCAGCCATCAGACTAGCGGATCCTACGAGCAGTACTTC.

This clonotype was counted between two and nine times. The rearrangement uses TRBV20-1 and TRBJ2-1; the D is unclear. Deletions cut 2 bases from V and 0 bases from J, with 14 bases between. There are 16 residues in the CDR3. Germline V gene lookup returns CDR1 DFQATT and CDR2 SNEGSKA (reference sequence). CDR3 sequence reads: CSARSQRGGSYNEQFF. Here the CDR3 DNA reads TGCAGTGCTAGATCCCAGAGAGGCGGCTCCTACAATGAGCAGTTCTTC.

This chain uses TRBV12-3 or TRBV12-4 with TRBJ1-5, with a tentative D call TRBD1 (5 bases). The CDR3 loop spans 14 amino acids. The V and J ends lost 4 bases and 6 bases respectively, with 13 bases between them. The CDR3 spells CASSSQGVTQPQHF. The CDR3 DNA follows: TGTGCCAGCAGTTCCCAGGGTGTTACTCAGCCCCAGCATTTT.

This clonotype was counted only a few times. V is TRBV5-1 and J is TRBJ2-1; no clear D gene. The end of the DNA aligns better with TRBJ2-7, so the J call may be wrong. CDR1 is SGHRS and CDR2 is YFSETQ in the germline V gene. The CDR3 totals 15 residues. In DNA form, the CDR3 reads TGCGCCAGCAGCTTTGGGTCGTACAGCTCCTACGAGCAGTACTTC. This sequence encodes CASSFGSYSSYEQYF.

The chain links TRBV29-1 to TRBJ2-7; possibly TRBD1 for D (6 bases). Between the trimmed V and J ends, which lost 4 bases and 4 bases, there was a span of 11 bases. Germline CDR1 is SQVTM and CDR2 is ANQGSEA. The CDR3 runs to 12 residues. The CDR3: CSVVTGGYEQYF. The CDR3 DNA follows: TGCAGCGTTGTGACAGGAGGATACGAGCAGTACTTC.

The CDR3 DNA follows: TGTGCCAGCAGTTTAGCGGGAGGCTCCAGCTACGAGCAGTACTTC. Translated, it gives CASSLAGGSSYEQYF. This chain joins TRBV27 and TRBJ2-7; 8 bases agree with TRBD2. Germline V gives CDR1 MNHEY, CDR2 SMNVEV (reference sequence). The CDR3 has 15 residues. Losses at the gene ends were 2 bases for V and 3 bases for J; bases not matched to a gene: 6.

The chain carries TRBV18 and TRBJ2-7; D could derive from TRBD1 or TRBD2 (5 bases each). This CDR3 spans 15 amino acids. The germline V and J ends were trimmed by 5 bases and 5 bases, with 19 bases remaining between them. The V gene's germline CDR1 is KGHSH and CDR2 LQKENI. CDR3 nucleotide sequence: TGTGCCAGCTCAGATTGGGGAGCAGGGAGCGACGAGCAGTACTTC. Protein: CASSDWGAGSDEQYF.

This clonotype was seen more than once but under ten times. The CDR3 loop is CASSFSPGGTEAFF. The CDR3 coding sequence is TGTGCCAGCAGCTTCTCCCCAGGGGGCACTGAAGCTTTCTTT. The chain couples TRBV11-3 to TRBJ1-1, with TRBD1 matching over 7 bases. Germline V gene sequence: CDR1 SGHNT, CDR2 YENEEA. This CDR3 is 14 amino acids long. V shed 3 bases, J shed 4 bases, and the junction held 5 bases outside the gene matches.

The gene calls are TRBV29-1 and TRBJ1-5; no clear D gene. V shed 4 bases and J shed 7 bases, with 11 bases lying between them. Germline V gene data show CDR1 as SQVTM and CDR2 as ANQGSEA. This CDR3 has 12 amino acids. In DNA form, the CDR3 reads TGCAGCGTTGTATCAGGAGGGCAGCCCCAGCATTTT. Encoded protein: CSVVSGGQPQHF.

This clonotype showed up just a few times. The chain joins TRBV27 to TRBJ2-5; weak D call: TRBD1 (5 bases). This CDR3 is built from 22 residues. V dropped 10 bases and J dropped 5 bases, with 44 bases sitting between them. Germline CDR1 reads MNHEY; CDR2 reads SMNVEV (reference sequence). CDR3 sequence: CATPSGGYQVDRGKEGVETQYF. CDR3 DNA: TGTGCCACCCCTTCAGGTGGATATCAGGTGGATCGAGGCAAGGAAGGGGTCGAGACCCAGTACTTC.

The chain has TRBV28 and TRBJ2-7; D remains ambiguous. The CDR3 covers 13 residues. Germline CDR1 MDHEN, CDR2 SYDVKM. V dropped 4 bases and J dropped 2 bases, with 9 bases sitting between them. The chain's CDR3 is CASSSPATYEQYF. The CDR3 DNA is TGTGCCAGCAGTTCCCCGGCCACCTACGAGCAGTACTTC.

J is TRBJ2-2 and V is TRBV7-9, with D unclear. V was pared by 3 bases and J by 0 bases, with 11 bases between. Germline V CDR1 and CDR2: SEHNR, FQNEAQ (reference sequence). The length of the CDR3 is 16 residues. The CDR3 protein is CASSFLGYSNTGELFF. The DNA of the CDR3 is TGTGCCAGCAGCTTTTTGGGATATTCGAACACCGGGGAGCTGTTTTTT.

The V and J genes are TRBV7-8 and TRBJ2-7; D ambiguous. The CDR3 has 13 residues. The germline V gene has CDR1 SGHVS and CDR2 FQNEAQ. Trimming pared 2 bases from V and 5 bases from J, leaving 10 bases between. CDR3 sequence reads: CASSLSSLHEQYF. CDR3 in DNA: TGTGCCAGCAGCTTATCTAGTCTCCACGAGCAGTACTTC.

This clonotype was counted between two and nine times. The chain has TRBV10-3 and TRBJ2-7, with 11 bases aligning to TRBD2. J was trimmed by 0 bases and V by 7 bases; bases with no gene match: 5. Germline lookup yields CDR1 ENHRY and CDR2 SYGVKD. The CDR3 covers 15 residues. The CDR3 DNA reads TGTGCCATCACCACAACTAGCGGGAGCTCCTACGAGCAGTACTTC. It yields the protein CAITTTSGSSYEQYF.

Written as DNA, the CDR3 is TGTGCCAGCAGATTTACAGGGGACCAAGAGACCCAGTACTTC. Its protein is CASRFTGDQETQYF. This rearrangement joins TRBV7-9 to TRBJ2-5, with 7 bases fitting TRBD1. The CDR3 contains 14 residues. V was clipped by 6 bases and J by 0 bases; unmatched bases: 4. Germline assignment: CDR1 SEHNR and CDR2 FQNEAQ (reference sequence).

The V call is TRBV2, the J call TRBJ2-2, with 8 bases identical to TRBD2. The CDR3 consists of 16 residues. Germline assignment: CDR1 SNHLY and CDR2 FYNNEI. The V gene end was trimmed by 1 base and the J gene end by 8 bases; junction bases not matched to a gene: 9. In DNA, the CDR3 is TGTGCCAGCAGTGAAGAGGCCGGGACTAGTCCGGGGGAGCTGTTTTTT. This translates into CASSEEAGTSPGELFF.

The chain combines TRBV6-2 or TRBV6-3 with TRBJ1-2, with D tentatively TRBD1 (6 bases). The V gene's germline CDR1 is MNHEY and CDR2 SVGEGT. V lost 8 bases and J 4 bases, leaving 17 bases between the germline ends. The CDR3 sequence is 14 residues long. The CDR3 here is CASRPGQSFYGYTF. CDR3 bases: TGTGCCAGCCGCCCCGGACAGTCATTCTATGGCTACACCTTC.

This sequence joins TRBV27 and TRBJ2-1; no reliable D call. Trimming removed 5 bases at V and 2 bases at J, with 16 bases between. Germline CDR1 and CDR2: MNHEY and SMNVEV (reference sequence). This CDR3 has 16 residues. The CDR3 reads CASSTRTAHPYNEQFF. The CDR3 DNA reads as TGTGCCAGCAGTACTCGGACGGCCCACCCCTACAATGAGCAGTTCTTC.

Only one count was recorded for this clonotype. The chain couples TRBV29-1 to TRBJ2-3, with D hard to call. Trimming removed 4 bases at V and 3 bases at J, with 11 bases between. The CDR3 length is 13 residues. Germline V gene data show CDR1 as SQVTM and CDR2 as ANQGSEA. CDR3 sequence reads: CSVGARATDTQYF. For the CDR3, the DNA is TGCAGCGTTGGAGCTAGGGCAACAGATACGCAGTATTTT.